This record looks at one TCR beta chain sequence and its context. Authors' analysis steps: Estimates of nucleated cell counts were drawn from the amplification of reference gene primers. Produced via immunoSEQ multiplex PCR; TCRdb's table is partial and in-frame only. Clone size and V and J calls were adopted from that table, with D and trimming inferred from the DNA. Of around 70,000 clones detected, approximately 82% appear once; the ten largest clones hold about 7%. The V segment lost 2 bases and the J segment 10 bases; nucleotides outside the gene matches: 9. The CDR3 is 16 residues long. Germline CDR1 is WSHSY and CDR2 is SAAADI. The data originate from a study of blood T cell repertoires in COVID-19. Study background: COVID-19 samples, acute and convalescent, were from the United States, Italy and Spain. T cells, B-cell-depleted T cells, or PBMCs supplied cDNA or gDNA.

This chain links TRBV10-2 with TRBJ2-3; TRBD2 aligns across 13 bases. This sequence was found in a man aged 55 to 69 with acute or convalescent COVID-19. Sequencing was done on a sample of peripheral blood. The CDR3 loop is CASSEKGLAGALSQYF. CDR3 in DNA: TGCGCCAGCAGTGAGAAAGGACTAGCGGGGGCCTTGTCGCAGTATTTT.